The source of this TCR beta chain is a study of cytomegalovirus exposure and HLA in healthy donors. Regarding the study as a whole: The authors excluded some V segments, including TRBV6-2 and TRBV6-3, as indistinguishable.

Looked up from germline, CDR1 is SGDLS and CDR2 is YYNGEE. The junction had 7 bases not matched to a gene; V was cut back by 4 bases and J by 2 bases. The CDR3 consists of 16 residues. Researchers ran the PCR with 60 Vbeta and 13 Jbeta primers. Generated by immunoSEQ multiplex PCR, the TCRdb table keeps only in-frame clones and is missing some. The sample shows about 240,000 clones, around 78% of them seen only once. Worth noting for this clone: The antigen remains undetermined.

This receptor was taken from a boy aged 5-17 years in good health and CMV-seronegative. Sequences were obtained from PBMCs. The chain has TRBV9 and TRBJ2-3; 10 positions match TRBD2. CDR3 coding DNA: TGTGCCAGCAGCTTCTCGAGCGGGGGGGCCACAGATACGCAGTATTTT. Translated, it gives CASSFSSGGATDTQYF.